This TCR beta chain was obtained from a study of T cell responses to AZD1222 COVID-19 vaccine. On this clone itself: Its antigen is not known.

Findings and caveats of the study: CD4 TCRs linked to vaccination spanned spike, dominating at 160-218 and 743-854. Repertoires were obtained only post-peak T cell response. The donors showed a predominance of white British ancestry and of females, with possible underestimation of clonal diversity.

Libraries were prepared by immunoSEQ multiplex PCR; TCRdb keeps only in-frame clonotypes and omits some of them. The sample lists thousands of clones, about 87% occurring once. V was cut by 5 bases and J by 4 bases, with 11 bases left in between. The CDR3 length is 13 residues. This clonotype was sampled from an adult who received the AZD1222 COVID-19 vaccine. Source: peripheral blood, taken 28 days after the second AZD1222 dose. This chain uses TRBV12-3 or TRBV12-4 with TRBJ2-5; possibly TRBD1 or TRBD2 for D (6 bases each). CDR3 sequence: CASSQQGGETQYF. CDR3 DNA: TGTGCCAGCAGTCAACAGGGAGGAGAGACCCAGTACTTC.